One T cell receptor beta chain is described in this entry. The sample originates from a study of OX40 agonist ivuxolimab in advanced cancers. Study context: In three patients, partial responses were observed, one with hepatocellular carcinoma and two with cutaneous melanoma.

Germline assignment: CDR1 SEHNR and CDR2 FQNEAQ (reference sequence). Trimming pared 1 base from V and 4 bases from J, leaving 5 bases between. The CDR3 is 13 amino acids. Sequenced by immunoSEQ multiplex PCR; TCRdb stores in-frame clones only, minus some. Among about 60,000 clones, less than 95% were seen once, and the ten largest hold 11% to 15%. The sequences come from CD4+ or CD8+ T cells sorted from blood, collected in a trial of the OX40 agonist ivuxolimab. The source of this sequence is an adult with an advanced solid tumor such as melanoma, head and neck, liver or kidney cancer. The chain has TRBV7-9 and TRBJ1-5; no definite D call. The CDR3 spells CASSLGHNQPQHF. The CDR3 region has the DNA TGTGCCAGCAGCTTAGGGCATAATCAGCCCCAGCATTTT.